These 5 T cell receptor beta chains share one sample of origin, sequenced in a study of cytomegalovirus exposure and HLA in healthy donors. The PCR contained 60 Vbeta and 13 Jbeta primers. Method: immunoSEQ multiplex PCR; TCRdb's copy keeps in-frame clones and lacks some. The sample comprises around 130,000 clones, about three quarters of which are singletons, and 1.5% to 2% rests with the top ten. Sample: PBMCs. These receptors originate from a woman younger than 45 in good health and CMV-seronegative.

This clone was detected only a few times. The V gene is TRBV19, the J gene TRBJ1-1, with 7 bases that match TRBD1. V gave up 5 bases and J gave up 1 base; unmatched junction bases: 7. CDR1 and CDR2 from the germline V gene are LNHDA and SQIVND (reference sequence). The CDR3 is 15 amino acids. CDR3: CASSRDGTANTEAFF. CDR3 coding DNA: TGTGCCAGTAGTCGCGACGGGACAGCGAACACTGAAGCTTTCTTT.

J is TRBJ1-4 and V is TRBV11-1, with 9 bases that match TRBD1. Per germline, CDR1 SGHAT and CDR2 FQDESV (reference sequence). This CDR3 comprises 14 residues. V lost 5 bases, J lost 8 bases, and 6 bases stayed unmatched. The CDR3 protein is CASSPGQGYEKLFF. The DNA for the CDR3 is TGTGCCAGCAGCCCGGGACAGGGATACGAAAAACTGTTTTTT.

The chain uses TRBV11-3 and TRBJ2-2; TRBD2 matches 13 bases. Germline V lookup: CDR1 SGHNT, CDR2 YENEEA. V lost 5 bases and J lost 4; bases outside the gene matches: 4. This CDR3 has 16 amino acids. CDR3 sequence: CASSPTSGGVTGELFF. In nucleotides, the CDR3 is TGTGCCAGCAGCCCAACTAGCGGGGGGGTCACCGGGGAGCTGTTTTTT.

This sequence joins TRBV19 and TRBJ1-2; maybe TRBD1 (5 bases). Trimming pared 6 bases from V and 4 bases from J, leaving 12 bases between. Germline loops: CDR1 LNHDA, CDR2 SQIVND (reference sequence). The CDR3 has 13 amino acids. The CDR3 sequence is CASSTIDSYGYTF. CDR3 DNA sequence: TGTGCCAGTAGCACAATTGACAGCTATGGCTACACCTTC.

The V call is TRBV5-6, the J call TRBJ2-3; possibly TRBD2 for D (5 bases). This CDR3 contains 13 residues. V was cut by 4 bases and J by 1 base, with 7 bases left in between. In germline, CDR1 is SGHDT, CDR2 YYEEEE. This chain's CDR3 is CASSGRGTDTQYF. The CDR3 coding sequence is TGTGCCAGCAGCGGGCGGGGCACAGATACGCAGTATTTT.